Given below is one T cell receptor (beta chain) in context. V dropped 5 bases and J dropped 0; count of bases not matched to a gene: 5. Looked up from germline, CDR1 is SNHLY and CDR2 is FYNNEI. The CDR3 runs to 16 residues. In the original analysis: Reference gene primer amplification yielded estimated nucleated cell counts. Assay used: immunoSEQ multiplex PCR; TCRdb lists only in-frame clones, some missing. From that table come the V and J calls and clone size; the DNA was used to work out D and trimming. This table holds 150,000 to 200,000 clones, approximately 85% found once. This specimen comes from a study of blood T cell repertoires in COVID-19. Study overall: Samples of COVID-19 (acute and convalescent) were obtained from the United States, Italy and Spain.

Sequenced sample: peripheral blood. The sequence was obtained from a woman aged 80 or over with acute or convalescent COVID-19. V gene TRBV2 combines with J gene TRBJ1-4; TRBD1 agrees at 8 bases. The CDR3 loop is CASSPGQASTNEKLFF. The CDR3 region has the DNA TGTGCCAGCAGTCCGGGACAGGCCTCAACTAATGAAAAACTGTTTTTT.